These 8 T cell receptor beta chains were sequenced from one sample in a study of vaccination effects on CD4 cells after COVID-19. Method: immunoSEQ multiplex PCR; TCRdb's copy keeps in-frame clones and lacks some. The table has more than 40,000 clones, around 76% seen once. The antigens for these receptors are not known. Ahead of sequencing, the ViraFEST assay grew antigen-specific CD4+ T cells using viral peptide pools. Culture proceeded for approximately nine days, and CD4+ T cells were then isolated. Negative nucleocapsid antibody tests before and after vaccination confirmed no previous SARS-CoV-2 infection. Specimen: CD4+ T cells from PBMCs cultured with SARS-CoV-2 spike peptides, collected before COVID-19 vaccination. The receptors were sampled from a human donor who received a COVID-19 vaccine.

This chain joins TRBV25-1 and TRBJ2-5; TRBD2 might be the D (5 bases). CDR1 and CDR2 from the germline V gene are MGHDK and SYGVNS. There are 14 residues in the CDR3. Trimming shortened V by 3 bases and J by 7 bases, and 15 bases separated the two germline ends. The CDR3 DNA is TGTGCCAGCAGTGATGGGTCGGGGTTAAGGACCCAGTACTTC. It is translated as CASSDGSGLRTQYF.

V is TRBV3-1 (or the pseudogene TRBV3-2) and J is TRBJ1-3; a possible D gene is TRBD1 (5 bases). Germline V CDR1 and CDR2: LGHDT, YNNKEL (reference sequence). V lost 2 bases to trimming and J lost 1 base, with 15 bases between them. The CDR3 spans 17 residues. In DNA form, the CDR3 reads TGTGCCAGCAGCCAATGGGGCGACTTTGGGTCTGGAAACACCATATATTTT. As protein: CASSQWGDFGSGNTIYF.

V and J are TRBV10-2 and TRBJ1-2; D might be TRBD1 (6 bases). The CDR3 runs 12 residues. In germline, CDR1 is WSHSY, CDR2 SAAADI. The V end lost 5 bases, the J end lost 8 bases, and 12 bases lay between the germline ends. This CDR3 reads CASSPTGLGYTF. The CDR3, as DNA: TGCGCCAGCAGTCCTACAGGGCTGGGCTACACCTTC.

This rearrangement joins TRBV4-2 to TRBJ1-5, with 7 bases fitting TRBD1. Looked up from germline, CDR1 is LGHNA and CDR2 is YNFKEQ. Unmatched junction bases numbered 11, after V lost 0 bases and J lost 6 bases. The CDR3 runs to 17 residues. CDR3 amino acids: CASSQDPDRVFGQPQHF. CDR3 nucleotides: TGTGCCAGCAGCCAAGATCCCGACAGGGTGTTCGGTCAGCCCCAGCATTTT.

V and J are TRBV5-1 and TRBJ1-4, with TRBD1 identical over 7 bases. The CDR3 is made up of 14 amino acids. V dropped 6 bases and J dropped 3; count of bases not matched to a gene: 5. Germline V lookup: CDR1 SGHRS, CDR2 YFSETQ. CDR3: CASKIGTANEKLFF. The CDR3 coding sequence is TGCGCCAGCAAGATCGGGACAGCTAATGAAAAACTGTTTTTT.

The rearrangement joins TRBV7-2 to TRBJ1-1; the D is unclear. V was cut by 2 bases and J by 3 bases, with 10 bases left in between. The CDR3 loop spans 14 amino acids. Germline assignment: CDR1 SGHTA and CDR2 FQGNSA. CDR3 in amino acids: CASSLQAPYTEAFF. CDR3 bases: TGTGCCAGCAGCTTACAGGCACCTTACACTGAAGCTTTCTTT.

The rearrangement links TRBV5-4 to TRBJ2-6; D remains unclear. V was clipped by 5 bases and J by 2 bases, with 11 bases between them. This CDR3 is built from 15 residues. Looked up from germline, CDR1 is SGHNT and CDR2 is YYREEE (reference sequence). The CDR3 is CASRRAQPGANVLTF. Written as DNA, the CDR3 is TGTGCCAGCAGAAGGGCTCAGCCTGGGGCCAACGTCCTGACTTTC.

This clone was observed a few times. The V call is TRBV20-1, the J call TRBJ1-1; 7 nucleotides align to TRBD1. Trimming at V came to 3 bases and at J to 5 bases, leaving 3 bases not matched to a gene. The CDR3 loop spans 12 amino acids. Germline CDR1 and CDR2: DFQATT and SNEGSKA (reference sequence). CDR3 coding DNA: TGCAGTGCTAGTGCCAGGGGGACTGAAGCTTTCTTT. Translating gives CSASARGTEAFF.